This is a list of T cell receptor beta chains from one sample in a study of blood T cell repertoires in COVID-19. Clones were read by immunoSEQ multiplex PCR, and TCRdb kept only the in-frame ones, dropping some. The data hold approximately 150,000 clones, with around three quarters observed a single time. Material for sequencing was peripheral blood. Every receptor here comes from a man aged 50 to 59 with active or convalescent COVID-19. Both conserved end residues are part of each CDR3. The D gene is left open where the match is weak. Not all rows give a size; the values are once, few, many and, for expanded clones, a class.

TRBJ2-3	few	TRBV19	TRBD1	TGTGCCAGTAGTCCCGGGACAGGGGGCCACGAGACGACAGATACGCAGTATTTT	CASSPGTGGHETTDTQYF
TRBJ2-3	-	TRBV23-1	-	TGCGCCAGCAGTCCGGGAGCAGATACGCAGTATTTT	CASSPGADTQYF
TRBJ2-7	-	TRBV7-8	-	TGTGCCAGCAGCTTCGACAGGTCCTACGAGCAGTACTTC	CASSFDRSYEQYF
TRBJ2-7	-	TRBV27	TRBD2	TGTGCCAGCAGTTCACGCCTAGCGGACACCTACGAGCAGTACTTC	CASSSRLADTYEQYF
TRBJ2-5	-	TRBV7-6	TRBD1	TGTGCCAGCAGCTTTTTGGGGACAGGACAAGAGACCCAGTACTTC	CASSFLGTGQETQYF
TRBJ2-1	-	TRBV7-2	-	TGTGCCAGCAGCTTGAGGCCAGCGGCTGAGCAGTTCTTC	CASSLRPAAEQFF
TRBJ1-5	few	TRBV21-1	-	TGTGCCAGCAGCAACGATGACAGGGCTAGCAATCAGCCCCAGCATTTT	CASSNDDRASNQPQHF
TRBJ2-3	-	TRBV28	TRBD1	TGTGCCAGCATCAATCATCCGGGACAGACTTATTTT	CASINHPGQTYF
TRBJ2-7	once	TRBV21-1	-	TGTGCCAGCAGCAAACTGACTCGGGACGAGCAGTACTTC	CASSKLTRDEQYF
TRBJ2-6	few	TRBV24-1	TRBD1	TGTGCCACCAGTGAATCTGACAGGGTTGGGGCCAACGTCCTGACTTTC	CATSESDRVGANVLTF
TRBJ2-2	-	TRBV7-2	TRBD2	TGTGCCAGCAGCTCCCGACTAGCGGGGAACACCGGGGAGCTGTTTTTT	CASSSRLAGNTGELFF